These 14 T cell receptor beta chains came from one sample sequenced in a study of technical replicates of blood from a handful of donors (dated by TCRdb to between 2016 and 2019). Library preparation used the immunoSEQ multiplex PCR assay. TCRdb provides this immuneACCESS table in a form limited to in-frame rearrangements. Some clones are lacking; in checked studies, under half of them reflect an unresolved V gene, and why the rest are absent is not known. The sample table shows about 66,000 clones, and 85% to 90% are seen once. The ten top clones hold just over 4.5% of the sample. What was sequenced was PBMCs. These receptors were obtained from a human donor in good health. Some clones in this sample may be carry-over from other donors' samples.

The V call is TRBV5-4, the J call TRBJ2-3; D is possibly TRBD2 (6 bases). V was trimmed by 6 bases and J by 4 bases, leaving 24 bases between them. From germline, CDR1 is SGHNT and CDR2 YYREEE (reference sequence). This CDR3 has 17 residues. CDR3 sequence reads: CASTRRPRSGRADTQYF. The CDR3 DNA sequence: TGTGCCAGCACCCGCCGCCCCCGTAGCGGTAGGGCAGATACGCAGTATTTT.

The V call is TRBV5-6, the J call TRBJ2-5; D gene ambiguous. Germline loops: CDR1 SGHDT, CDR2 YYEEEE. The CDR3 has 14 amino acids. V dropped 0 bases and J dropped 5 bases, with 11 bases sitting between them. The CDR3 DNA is TGTGCCAGCAGCTTGGCGCGGTTCCGGGAGACCCAGTACTTC. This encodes CASSLARFRETQYF.

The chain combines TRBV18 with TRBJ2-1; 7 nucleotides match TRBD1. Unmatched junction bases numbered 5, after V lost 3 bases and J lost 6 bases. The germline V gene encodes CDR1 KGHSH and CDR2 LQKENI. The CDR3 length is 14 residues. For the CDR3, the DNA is TGTGCCAGCTCACCCTTAAGGGGGCTCAATGAGCAGTTCTTC. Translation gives CASSPLRGLNEQFF.

The CDR3, as DNA: TGCAGCGTCGCAGGGAACGAGCAGTACTTC. Its protein is CSVAGNEQYF. The chain combines TRBV29-1 with TRBJ2-7, with D possibly being TRBD1 (5 bases). Per germline, CDR1 SQVTM and CDR2 ANQGSEA. This CDR3 spans 10 amino acids. V was cut by 6 bases and J by 5 bases, with 8 bases left in between.

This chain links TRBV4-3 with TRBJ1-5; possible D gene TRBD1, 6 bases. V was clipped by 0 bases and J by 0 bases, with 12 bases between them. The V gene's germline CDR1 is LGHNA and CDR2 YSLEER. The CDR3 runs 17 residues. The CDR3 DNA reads TGCGCCAGCAGCCAAGATCGAACAGGGTATAGCAATCAGCCCCAGCATTTT. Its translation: CASSQDRTGYSNQPQHF.

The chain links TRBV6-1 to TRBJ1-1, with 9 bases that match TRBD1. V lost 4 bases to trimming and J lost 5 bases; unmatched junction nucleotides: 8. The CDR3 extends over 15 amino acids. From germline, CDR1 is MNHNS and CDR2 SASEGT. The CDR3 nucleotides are TGTGCCAGCAGTGTGAGCGGGACAGGGATAACTGAAGCTTTCTTT. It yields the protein CASSVSGTGITEAFF.

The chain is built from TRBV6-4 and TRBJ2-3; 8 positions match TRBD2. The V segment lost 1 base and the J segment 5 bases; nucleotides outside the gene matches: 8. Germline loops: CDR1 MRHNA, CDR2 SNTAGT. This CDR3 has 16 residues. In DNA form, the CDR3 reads TGTGCCAGCAGTGACTTGCCGGCGGGGGGACTAGATACGCAGTATTTT. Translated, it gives CASSDLPAGGLDTQYF.

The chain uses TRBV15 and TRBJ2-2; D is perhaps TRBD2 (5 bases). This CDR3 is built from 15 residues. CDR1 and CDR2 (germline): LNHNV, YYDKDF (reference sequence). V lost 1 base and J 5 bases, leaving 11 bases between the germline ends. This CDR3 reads CATSRAKGGTGELFF. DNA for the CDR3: TGTGCCACCAGCAGAGCCAAGGGCGGGACCGGGGAGCTGTTTTTT.

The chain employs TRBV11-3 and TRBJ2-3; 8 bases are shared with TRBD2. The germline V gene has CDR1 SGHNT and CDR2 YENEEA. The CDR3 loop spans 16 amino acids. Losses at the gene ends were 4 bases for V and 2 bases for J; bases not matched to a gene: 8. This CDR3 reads CASSSGLGSVTDTQYF. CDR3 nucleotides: TGTGCCAGCAGCTCGGGACTAGGATCAGTCACAGATACGCAGTATTTT. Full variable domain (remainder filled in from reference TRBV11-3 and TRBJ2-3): EAGVVQSPRYKIIEKKQPVAFWCNPISGHNTLYWYLQNLGQGPELLIRYENEEAVDDSQLPKDRFSAERLKGVDSTLKIQPAELGDSAVYLCASSSGLGSVTDTQYFGPGTRLTVL.

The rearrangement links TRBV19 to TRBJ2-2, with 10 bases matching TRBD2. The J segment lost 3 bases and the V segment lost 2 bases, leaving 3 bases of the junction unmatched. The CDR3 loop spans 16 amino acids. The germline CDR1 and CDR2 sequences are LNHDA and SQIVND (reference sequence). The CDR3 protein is CASSIRTSGDTGELFF. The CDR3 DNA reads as TGTGCCAGTAGTATAAGGACTAGCGGAGACACCGGGGAGCTGTTTTTT.

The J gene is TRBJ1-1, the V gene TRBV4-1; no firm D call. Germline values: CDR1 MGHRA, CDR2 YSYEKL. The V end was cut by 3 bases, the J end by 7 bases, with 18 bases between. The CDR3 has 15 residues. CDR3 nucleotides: TGCGCCAGCAGCCACCCAAACTTACAGACGGATGAAGCTTTCTTT. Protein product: CASSHPNLQTDEAFF.

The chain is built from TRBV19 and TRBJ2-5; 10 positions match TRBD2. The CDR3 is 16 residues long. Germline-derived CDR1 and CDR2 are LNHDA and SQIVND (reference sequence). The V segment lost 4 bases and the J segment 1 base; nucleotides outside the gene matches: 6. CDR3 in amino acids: CASSSLAGAFQETQYF. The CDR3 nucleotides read TGTGCCAGTAGTAGCCTAGCGGGGGCCTTCCAAGAGACCCAGTACTTC.

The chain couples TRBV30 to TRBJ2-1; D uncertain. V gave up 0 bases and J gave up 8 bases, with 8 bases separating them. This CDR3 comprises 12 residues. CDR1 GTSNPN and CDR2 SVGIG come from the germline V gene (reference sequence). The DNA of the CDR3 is TGTGCCTGGAGTGTAACATCCTATGAGCAGTTCTTC. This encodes CAWSVTSYEQFF. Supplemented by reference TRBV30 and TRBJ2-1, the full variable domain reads SQTIHQWPATLVQPVGSPLSLECTVEGTSNPNLYWYRQAAGRGLQLLFYSVGIGQISSEVPQNLSASRPQDRQFILSSKKLLLSDSGFYLCAWSVTSYEQFFGPGTRLTVL.

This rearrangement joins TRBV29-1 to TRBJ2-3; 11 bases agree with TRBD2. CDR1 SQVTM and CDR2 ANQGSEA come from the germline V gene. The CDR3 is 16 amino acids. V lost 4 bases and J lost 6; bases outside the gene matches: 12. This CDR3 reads CSVVFSGRAGADTQYF. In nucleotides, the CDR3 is TGCAGCGTTGTTTTTAGCGGGAGGGCCGGAGCCGATACGCAGTATTTT.